This TCR beta chain stems from a study of shared clonotypes between healthy human individuals. About this clone: Its antigen is not known.

This table comes from immunoSEQ multiplex PCR, and its TCRdb copy is limited to in-frame clones, with some not included. Of some 2.3 million clones listed, about 92% were seen once; the top ten hold about 0.39%. There were only Caucasian adults among the donors, and all lived in Nashville, Tennessee. CDR1 and CDR2 from the germline V gene are SGDLS and YYNGEE. V was pared by 4 bases and J by 8 bases, with 19 bases between. The CDR3 runs to 15 residues. Study observations and caveats: Represented diversity, genetic and exposure-history alike, was limited by few donors.

The receptor was isolated from a man younger than 30 in good health. Some clones in this sample may be carry-over from other donors' samples. The sample comprised naive CD4+ T cells from PBMCs. Subset meaning: CD45RA+ positively selected. The V call is TRBV9, the J call TRBJ2-1; TRBD2 might be the D (6 bases). The CDR3 bases are TGTGCCAGCAGCAGAGGACTACCCAGTGGGGATGAGCAGTTCTTC. Amino acid sequence: CASSRGLPSGDEQFF.